This T cell receptor beta chain was sequenced during a study of post-analysis software for immune sequencing data. Background on the study: Disease trajectories encompassed relapsing-remitting, secondary progressive and progressive-relapsing multiple sclerosis.

Whole-study results and caveats: The study found TRBV5-6, TRBV5-1 and TRBV20-1 among five or six TRBV segments more frequent in patients than controls.

Comment on this clonotype: The target antigen is unknown.

Unique molecular identifiers had been added to the TCR beta cDNA libraries. In TCRdb, the PCR reads were re-called with MiXCR into one record per CDR3 protein. The profile shows 450,000 to 700,000 distinct CDR3 sequences, roughly 40% of them singletons. V was pared by 7 bases and J by 1 base, with 11 bases of the junction left unmatched. This CDR3 has 15 residues. Germline assignment: CDR1 SQVTM and CDR2 ANQGSEA. Sequencing input: blood. The rearrangement joins TRBV29-1 to TRBJ2-3; TRBD1 matches at 7 bases. This TCR was sampled from a girl aged 10-17 years with multiple sclerosis. For the CDR3, the DNA is TGCAGCGCCGTCCTGGCAGGGGGTGGCACAGATACGCAGTATTTT. Its translation: CSAVLAGGGTDTQYF.